This T cell receptor (beta chain) was recovered during a study of fetal regulatory T cell absence and autoimmunity. Study information: IPEX patients had exocrine pancreas autoimmunity without clinical diabetes. Regarding the study as a whole: TRB gene family usage was broadly similar in cord blood and pancreas. Pancreas TCRs were oligoclonally enriched versus cord blood, some clones over 100-fold.

In germline, CDR1 is MNHEY, CDR2 SMNVEV (reference sequence). The CDR3 extends over 15 amino acids. With 1 base removed from V and 4 bases from J, the gap between germline ends came to 11 bases. Produced via immunoSEQ multiplex PCR; TCRdb's table is partial and in-frame only. This sample has around 45,000 clones; approximately 83% occur once, and the top ten carry roughly 0.37%. Points on this clone: The antigen is undetermined.

Sequencing used cord blood. The chain links TRBV27 to TRBJ1-5; D ambiguous. This receptor was identified in a newborn boy with IPEX syndrome. Written as DNA, the CDR3 is TGTGCCAGCAGTTTATTTTGGGGAGAGAATCAGCCCCAGCATTTT. This codes for CASSLFWGENQPQHF.